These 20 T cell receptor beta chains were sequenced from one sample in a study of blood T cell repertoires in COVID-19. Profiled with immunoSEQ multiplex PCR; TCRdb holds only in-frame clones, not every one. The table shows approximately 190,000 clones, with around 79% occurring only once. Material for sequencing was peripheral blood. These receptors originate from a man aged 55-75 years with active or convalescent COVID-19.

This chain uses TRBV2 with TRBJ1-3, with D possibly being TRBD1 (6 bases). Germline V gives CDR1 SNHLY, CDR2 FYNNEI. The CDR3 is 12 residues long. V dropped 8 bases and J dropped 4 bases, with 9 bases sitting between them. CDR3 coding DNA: TGTGCCAGCGGAGACAGGGGAAACACCATATATTTT. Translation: CASGDRGNTIYF.

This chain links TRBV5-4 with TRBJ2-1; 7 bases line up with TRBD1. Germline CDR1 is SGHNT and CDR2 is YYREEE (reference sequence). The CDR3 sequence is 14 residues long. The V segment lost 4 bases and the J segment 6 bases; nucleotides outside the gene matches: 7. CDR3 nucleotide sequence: TGTGCCAGCAGCCGGATCACAGGGGTCAATGAGCAGTTCTTC. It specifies CASSRITGVNEQFF.

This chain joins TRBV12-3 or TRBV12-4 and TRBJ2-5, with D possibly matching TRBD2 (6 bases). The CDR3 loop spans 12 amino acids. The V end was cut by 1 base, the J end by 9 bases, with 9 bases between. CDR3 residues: CASSLVGGAQYF. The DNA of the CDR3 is TGTGCCAGCAGTTTAGTAGGAGGGGCCCAGTACTTC.

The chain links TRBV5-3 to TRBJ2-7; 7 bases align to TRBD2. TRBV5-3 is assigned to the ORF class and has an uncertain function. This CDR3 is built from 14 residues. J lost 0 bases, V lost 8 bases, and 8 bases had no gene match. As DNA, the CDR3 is TGTGCCAGCCACATAGCGGGTTACTCCTACGAGCAGTACTTC. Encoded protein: CASHIAGYSYEQYF.

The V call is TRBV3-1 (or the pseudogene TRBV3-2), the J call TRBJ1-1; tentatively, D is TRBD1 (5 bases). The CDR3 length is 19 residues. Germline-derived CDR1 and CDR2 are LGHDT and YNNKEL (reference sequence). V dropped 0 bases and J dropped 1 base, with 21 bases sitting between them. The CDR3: CASSQDRGQMGGRNTEAFF. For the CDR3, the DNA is TGTGCCAGCAGCCAAGATCGGGGCCAAATGGGGGGGAGGAACACTGAAGCTTTCTTT.

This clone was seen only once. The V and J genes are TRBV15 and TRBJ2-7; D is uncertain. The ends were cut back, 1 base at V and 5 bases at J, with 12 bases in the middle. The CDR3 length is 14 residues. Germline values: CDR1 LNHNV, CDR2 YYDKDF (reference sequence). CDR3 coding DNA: TGTGCCACCAGCAGAGCGGGTGTCTTAGACGAGCAGTACTTC. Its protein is CATSRAGVLDEQYF.

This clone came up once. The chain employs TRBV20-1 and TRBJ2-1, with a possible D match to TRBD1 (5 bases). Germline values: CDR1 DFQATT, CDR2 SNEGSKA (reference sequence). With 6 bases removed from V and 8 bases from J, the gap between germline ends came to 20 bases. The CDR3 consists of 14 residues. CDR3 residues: CSASGADGWDEQFF. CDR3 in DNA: TGCAGTGCGAGTGGGGCTGACGGATGGGATGAGCAGTTCTTC.

This CDR3 reads CASSSTGGPRVQYF. The CDR3 nucleotides are TGTGCCAGCAGTTCGACAGGGGGACCACGGGTGCAGTACTTC. The rearrangement uses TRBV6-5 and TRBJ2-7; 9 nucleotides line up with TRBD1. CDR1 is MNHEY and CDR2 is SVGAGI in the germline V gene. CDR3 length equals 14 residues. Losses at the gene ends were 4 bases for V and 9 bases for J; bases not matched to a gene: 10.

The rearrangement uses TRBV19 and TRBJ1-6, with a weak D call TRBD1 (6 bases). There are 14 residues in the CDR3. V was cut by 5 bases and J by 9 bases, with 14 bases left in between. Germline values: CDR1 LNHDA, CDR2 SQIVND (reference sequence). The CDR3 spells CASSPRQGPSPLHF. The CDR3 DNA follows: TGTGCCAGTAGTCCCCGGCAGGGGCCTTCACCCCTCCACTTT.

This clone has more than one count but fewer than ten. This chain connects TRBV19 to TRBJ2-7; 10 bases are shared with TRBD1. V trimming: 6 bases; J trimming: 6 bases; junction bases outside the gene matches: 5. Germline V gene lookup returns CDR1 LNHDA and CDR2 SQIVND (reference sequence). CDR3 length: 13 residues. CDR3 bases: TGTGCCAGTAGGTGGACAGGGGGTGGCGAGCAGTACTTC. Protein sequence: CASRWTGGGEQYF.

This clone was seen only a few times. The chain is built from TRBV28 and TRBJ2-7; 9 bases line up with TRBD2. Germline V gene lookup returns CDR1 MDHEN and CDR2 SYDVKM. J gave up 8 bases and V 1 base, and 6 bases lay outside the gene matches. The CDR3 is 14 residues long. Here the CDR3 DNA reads TGTGCCAGCAGTTTATTAGCGGGAGTAGTACAGCAGTACTTC. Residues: CASSLLAGVVQQYF. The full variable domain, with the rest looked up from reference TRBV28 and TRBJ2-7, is DVKVTQSSRYLVKRTGEKVFLECVQDMDHENMFWYRQDPGLGLRLIYFSYDVKMKEKGDIPEGYSVSREKKERFSLILESASTNQTSMYLCASSLLAGVVQQYFGPGTRLTVT.

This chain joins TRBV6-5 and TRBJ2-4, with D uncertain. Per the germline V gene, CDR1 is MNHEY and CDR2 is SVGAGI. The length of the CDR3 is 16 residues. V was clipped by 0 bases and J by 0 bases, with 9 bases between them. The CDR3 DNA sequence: TGTGCCAGCAGTTACTCGGAGCTCCTAGCCAAAAACATTCAGTACTTC. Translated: CASSYSELLAKNIQYF.

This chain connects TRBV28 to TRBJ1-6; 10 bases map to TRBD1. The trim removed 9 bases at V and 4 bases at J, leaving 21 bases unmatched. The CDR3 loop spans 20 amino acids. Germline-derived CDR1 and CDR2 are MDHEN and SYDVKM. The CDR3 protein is CASKRLKDRGLNMYNSPLHF. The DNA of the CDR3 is TGTGCCAGTAAAAGACTAAAAGACAGGGGGCTGAATATGTATAATTCACCCCTCCACTTT.

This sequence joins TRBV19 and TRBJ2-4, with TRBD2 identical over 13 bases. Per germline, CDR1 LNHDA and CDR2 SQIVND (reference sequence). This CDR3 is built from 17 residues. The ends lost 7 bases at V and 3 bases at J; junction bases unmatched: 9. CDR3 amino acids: CASTHGTSGIFKNIQYF. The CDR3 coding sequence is TGTGCCAGTACCCACGGGACTAGCGGGATCTTCAAAAACATTCAGTACTTC.

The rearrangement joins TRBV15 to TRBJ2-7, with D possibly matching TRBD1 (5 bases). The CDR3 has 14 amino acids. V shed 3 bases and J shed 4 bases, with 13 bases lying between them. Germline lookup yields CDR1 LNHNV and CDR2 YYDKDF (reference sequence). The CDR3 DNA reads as TGTGCCACCAGCAGGCACCTCCAGGGTTACGAGCAGTACTTC. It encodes CATSRHLQGYEQYF. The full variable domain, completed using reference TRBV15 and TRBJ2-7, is DAMVIQNPRYQVTQFGKPVTLSCSQTLNHNVMYWYQQKSSQAPKLLFHYYDKDFNNEADTPDNFQSRRPNTSFCFLDIRSPGLGDTAMYLCATSRHLQGYEQYFGPGTRLTVT.

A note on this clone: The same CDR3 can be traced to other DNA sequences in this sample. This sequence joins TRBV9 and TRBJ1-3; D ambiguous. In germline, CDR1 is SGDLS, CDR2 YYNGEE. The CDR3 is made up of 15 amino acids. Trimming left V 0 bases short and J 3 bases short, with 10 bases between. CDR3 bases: TGTGCCAGCAGCGTAGAAGGAGGTAGTGGAAACACCATATATTTT. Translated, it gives CASSVEGGSGNTIYF.

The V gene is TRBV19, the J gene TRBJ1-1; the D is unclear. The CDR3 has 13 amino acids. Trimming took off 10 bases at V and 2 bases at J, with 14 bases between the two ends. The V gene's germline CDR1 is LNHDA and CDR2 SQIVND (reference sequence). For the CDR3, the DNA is TGTGCCACCCGGACCGGGGTCAACACTGAAGCTTTCTTT. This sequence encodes CATRTGVNTEAFF.

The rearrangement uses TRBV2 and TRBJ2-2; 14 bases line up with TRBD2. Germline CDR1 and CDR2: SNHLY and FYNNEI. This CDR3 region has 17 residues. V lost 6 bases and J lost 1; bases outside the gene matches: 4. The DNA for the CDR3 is TGTGCCAGCAGCGGGACTAGCGGGGGCATGAACACCGGGGAGCTGTTTTTT. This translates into CASSGTSGGMNTGELFF.

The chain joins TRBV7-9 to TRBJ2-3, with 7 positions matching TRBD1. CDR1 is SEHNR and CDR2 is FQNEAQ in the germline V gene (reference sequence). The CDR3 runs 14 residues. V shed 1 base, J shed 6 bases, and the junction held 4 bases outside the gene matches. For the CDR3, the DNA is TGTGCCAGCAGCTTAGATGGCAGGGGGGATACGCAGTATTTT. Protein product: CASSLDGRGDTQYF.

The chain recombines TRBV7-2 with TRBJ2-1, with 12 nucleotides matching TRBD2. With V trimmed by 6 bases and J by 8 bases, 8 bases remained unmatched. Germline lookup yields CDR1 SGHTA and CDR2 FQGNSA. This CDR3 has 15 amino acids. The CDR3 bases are TGTGCCAGCAGGCCTCGACTAGCGGGAGAGTATGAGCAGTTCTTC. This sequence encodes CASRPRLAGEYEQFF.